This T cell receptor beta chain is drawn from a study of identifying expanded T cells in peripheral blood. Study findings and constraints: Technical replicates showed about 1.1 changed clones; around 2 weeks 15 to 20; four weeks 19. Across healthy donors, higher total template counts meant significantly greater roughly 2-week count variance.

On this clone itself: The target antigen is unknown.

The CDR3 is 13 amino acids. Trimming shortened V by 6 bases and J by 5 bases, and 16 bases separated the two germline ends. Germline lookup yields CDR1 SQVTM and CDR2 ANQGSEA. Clones were sequenced by immunoSEQ multiplex PCR, and TCRdb holds only the in-frame ones, with some missing. This sample has roughly 100,000 clones; almost 90% occur once, and the top ten carry 3.5% to 5%. No infections or other immune events were documented during collection. V usage is TRBV29-1 and J usage is TRBJ2-5; perhaps D is TRBD1 or TRBD2 (5 bases each). The TCR comes from a person between 18 and 75 years old in good health. The sequencing input was blood. Written as DNA, the CDR3 is TGCAGCGTCCGCTGGGGACGATGGGAGACCCAGTACTTC. Its protein product is CSVRWGRWETQYF.